A single sample is the source of the 21 T cell receptor beta chains below, sequenced in a study of OX40 agonist ivuxolimab in advanced cancers. Library method: the immunoSEQ multiplex PCR assay. Imported from immuneACCESS, the table was reduced by TCRdb to in-frame sequences with V and J called. These copies leave out some clones; in studies compared against another copy, an unresolved V gene accounts for under half, and the cause of the remainder is not known. Across this sample there are some 110,000 clones, with about 94% seen only once. The top ten constitute over 0.15% of the sample. This specimen was CD4+ or CD8+ T cells sorted from blood, taken in a trial of the OX40 agonist ivuxolimab. The receptors originated from an adult with an advanced solid tumor such as melanoma, head and neck, liver or kidney cancer.

The chain combines TRBV6-5 with TRBJ2-3; possibly TRBD2 for D (6 bases). The CDR3 sequence is 15 residues long. V was clipped by 8 bases and J by 6 bases, with 21 bases between them. Germline CDR1 reads MNHEY; CDR2 reads SVGAGI. CDR3 nucleotide sequence: TGTGCCAGCCGGGGAAGGGACTTCGTGGTGGATACGCAGTATTTT. Translation: CASRGRDFVVDTQYF.

The genes are TRBV5-1 and TRBJ2-1; 14 nucleotides agree with TRBD2. The CDR3 loop spans 17 amino acids. Germline V CDR1 and CDR2: SGHRS, YFSETQ. Losses at the gene ends were 4 bases for V and 3 bases for J; bases not matched to a gene: 6. CDR3 coding DNA: TGCGCCAGCAGCCGCAGACTAGCGGGGGGGAACTACAATGAGCAGTTCTTC. Translated: CASSRRLAGGNYNEQFF.

This sequence joins TRBV5-1 and TRBJ2-7; possible D gene TRBD2, 8 bases. V was cut by 3 bases and J by 6 bases, with 13 bases left in between. Germline V lookup: CDR1 SGHRS, CDR2 YFSETQ. The CDR3 is 13 residues long. This chain's CDR3 is CASSSREGAEQYF. For the CDR3, the DNA is TGCGCCAGCAGCTCCCGGGAGGGGGCCGAGCAGTACTTC.

J is TRBJ1-1 and V is TRBV7-2; D is undetermined. CDR1 and CDR2 from the germline V gene are SGHTA and FQGNSA. The CDR3 loop spans 14 amino acids. V was trimmed by 5 bases and J by 6 bases, leaving 16 bases between them. Here the CDR3 DNA reads TGTGCCAGCAGCCCCAGACCCCCCTGGTCTGAAGCTTTCTTT. Amino acid sequence: CASSPRPPWSEAFF.

This CDR3 is CASSQWGYGSSYNSPLHF. The CDR3 DNA follows: TGTGCCAGCAGCCAATGGGGTTATGGGAGCTCCTATAATTCACCCCTCCACTTT. V gene TRBV16 combines with J gene TRBJ1-6; D is ambiguous. The CDR3 is 18 amino acids. Trimming removed 1 base at V and 0 bases at J, with 13 bases between. Germline V gene data show CDR1 as KGHSY and CDR2 as FQNENV.

The chain is built from TRBV4-2 and TRBJ1-1; a possible D gene is TRBD1 (6 bases). V was clipped by 0 bases and J by 0 bases, with 14 bases between them. CDR1 is LGHNA and CDR2 is YNFKEQ in the germline V gene. The CDR3 has 17 amino acids. CDR3 coding DNA: TGTGCCAGCAGCCAAGATGCTGGCAGGGGCATGAACACTGAAGCTTTCTTT. It codes for CASSQDAGRGMNTEAFF.

This clone appeared a single time. The chain joins TRBV7-8 to TRBJ2-2, with D perhaps matching TRBD1 (6 bases). Trimming pared 6 bases from V and 3 bases from J, leaving 14 bases between. Germline V CDR1 and CDR2: SGHVS, FQNEAQ. The CDR3 spans 15 residues. CDR3 protein: CASRTDRHYTGELFF. In DNA, the CDR3 is TGTGCCAGCAGGACTGACAGGCACTACACCGGGGAGCTGTTTTTT.

CDR3 loop: CASSITGSYGYTF. The CDR3 DNA sequence: TGTGCCAGTAGTATAACAGGGAGCTATGGCTACACCTTC. The chain recombines TRBV19 with TRBJ1-2, with D perhaps matching TRBD1 (6 bases). V lost 2 bases and J lost 4, with 8 bases in between. This CDR3 comprises 13 residues. CDR1 is LNHDA, CDR2 SQIVND, per germline (reference sequence).

The CDR3 nucleotides read TGTGCCAGCAGCTCTGTTAGGGCTGGGGCCAACGTCCTGACTTTC. This translates into CASSSVRAGANVLTF. V gene TRBV7-6 combines with J gene TRBJ2-6; D remains ambiguous. The CDR3 extends over 15 amino acids. Germline lookup yields CDR1 SGHVS and CDR2 FNYEAQ. Trimming removed 4 bases from V and 2 bases from J, with 9 bases in between. The variable domain in full, with the rest retrieved from reference TRBV7-6 and TRBJ2-6, is GAGVSQSPRYKVTKRGQDVALRCDPISGHVSLYWYRQALGQGPEFLTYFNYEAQQDKSGLPNDRFSAERPEGSISTLTIQRTEQRDSAMYRCASSSVRAGANVLTFGAGSRLTVL.

The gene calls are TRBV7-8 and TRBJ2-1; D is perhaps TRBD2 (5 bases). V shed 1 base and J shed 7 bases, with 17 bases lying between them. Germline V gene lookup returns CDR1 SGHVS and CDR2 FQNEAQ. The CDR3 totals 16 residues. The CDR3 DNA reads as TGTGCCAGCAGCTTAGAGGCGGGCCCGTTGGGGAATGAGCAGTTCTTC. Amino acid sequence: CASSLEAGPLGNEQFF.

The V call is TRBV7-2, the J call TRBJ2-1; 11 nucleotides agree with TRBD2. Germline CDR1 is SGHTA and CDR2 is FQGNSA. The J segment lost 4 bases and the V segment lost 2 bases, leaving 1 base of the junction unmatched. CDR3 length equals 15 residues. CDR3 sequence reads: CASSLLAGGYNEQFF. The CDR3 bases are TGTGCCAGCAGCTTACTAGCGGGGGGATACAATGAGCAGTTCTTC.

The gene calls are TRBV13 and TRBJ1-4; TRBD1 might be the D (5 bases). This CDR3 spans 14 amino acids. Germline V gene sequence: CDR1 PRHDT, CDR2 FYEKMQ (reference sequence). V lost 3 bases to trimming and J lost 7 bases, with 12 bases between them. CDR3 in amino acids: CASSFGGDGEKLFF. Here the CDR3 DNA reads TGTGCCAGCAGCTTCGGGGGGGATGGTGAAAAACTGTTTTTT.

The genes are TRBV5-4 and TRBJ1-2; 11 bases map to TRBD1. The germline CDR1 and CDR2 sequences are SGHNT and YYREEE (reference sequence). The CDR3 covers 16 residues. After removal of 6 bases from V and 7 bases from J, the junction contained 14 bases not matched to a gene. DNA for the CDR3: TGTGCCAGCACCCTTGCTGGAGGACAGGGGGCGGGTGGCTACACCTTC. Residues: CASTLAGGQGAGGYTF.

The chain carries TRBV7-9 and TRBJ2-5; D not certain. V was pared by 0 bases and J by 4 bases, with 9 bases between. Germline loops: CDR1 SEHNR, CDR2 FQNEAQ (reference sequence). The CDR3 runs to 14 residues. The CDR3 region is CASSLALVGETQYF. In nucleotides, the CDR3 is TGTGCCAGCAGCTTAGCTCTAGTGGGAGAGACCCAGTACTTC.

V and J are TRBV18 and TRBJ1-2, with D hard to call. The V end was cut by 1 base, the J end by 6 bases, with 12 bases between. The germline V gene encodes CDR1 KGHSH and CDR2 LQKENI. There are 14 residues in the CDR3. CDR3 DNA: TGTGCCAGCTCACCACTTGATAAAAGGGATGGCTACACCTTC. It yields the protein CASSPLDKRDGYTF.

This rearrangement joins TRBV7-3 to TRBJ1-2; D uncertain. CDR3 size: 10 residues. Trimming left V 7 bases short and J 6 bases short, with 6 bases between. Germline loops: CDR1 SGHTA, CDR2 FQGTGA. The CDR3 region is CASNRHGYTF. As DNA, the CDR3 is TGTGCCAGCAATAGGCATGGCTACACCTTC.

This clone is a singleton in its sample. V usage is TRBV7-2 and J usage is TRBJ1-6, with D tentatively TRBD1 (5 bases). CDR1 is SGHTA and CDR2 is FQGNSA in the germline V gene. The CDR3 extends over 14 amino acids. With 1 base removed from V and 10 bases from J, the gap between germline ends came to 11 bases. CDR3 amino acids: CASSLGAGQSPLHF. CDR3 DNA: TGTGCCAGCAGCTTAGGGGCAGGGCAATCACCCCTCCACTTT.

The chain joins TRBV5-1 to TRBJ2-2, with D tentatively TRBD1 or TRBD2 (5 bases each). Germline lookup yields CDR1 SGHRS and CDR2 YFSETQ. Trimming left V 7 bases short and J 5 bases short, with 15 bases between. The CDR3 loop spans 14 amino acids. The CDR3 reads CASRSGSGTGELFF. For the CDR3, the DNA is TGCGCCAGCCGATCAGGGTCGGGGACCGGGGAGCTGTTTTTT.

The chain is built from TRBV4-3 and TRBJ1-5; D unresolved. V lost 3 bases to trimming and J lost 5 bases, with 8 bases between them. This CDR3 has 13 residues. Germline CDR1 is LGHNA and CDR2 is YSLEER. CDR3 amino acids: CASSHLIDQPQHF. DNA of the CDR3: TGCGCCAGCAGCCACCTTATCGATCAGCCCCAGCATTTT.

J is TRBJ1-6 and V is TRBV28; D may be TRBD1 (6 bases). This CDR3 is built from 13 residues. The germline V gene encodes CDR1 MDHEN and CDR2 SYDVKM. V was clipped by 6 bases and J by 10 bases, with 13 bases between them. The CDR3 nucleotides are TGTGCCAGCAGATGGGGGCGTCAATCACCCCTCCACTTT. Encoded protein: CASRWGRQSPLHF.

The chain joins TRBV7-6 to TRBJ2-1, with TRBD2 matching over 7 bases. The CDR3 spans 14 residues. The junction had 10 bases not matched to a gene; V was cut back by 5 bases and J by 9 bases. Germline CDR1 and CDR2: SGHVS and FNYEAQ. CDR3 DNA: TGTGCCAGCAGCATCTCCGGGACTAAGACTGAGCAGTTCTTC. Its translation: CASSISGTKTEQFF.